The T cell receptor beta chain under discussion was sequenced for a study of post-analysis software for immune sequencing data. Study overall: The patients showed relapsing-remitting, secondary progressive and progressive-relapsing multiple sclerosis courses.

Every TCR beta cDNA library bore unique molecular identifiers. Out of roughly 1 to 11 million T cells, a few hundred thousand cDNA molecules were generated. TCRdb re-called the PCR reads with MiXCR, one entry per CDR3 protein. The table shows some 450,000 distinct CDR3 sequences, with approximately 45% occurring only once. Per the germline V gene, CDR1 is SGDLS and CDR2 is YYNGEE. The V end was cut by 4 bases, the J end by 2 bases, with 10 bases between. The CDR3 has 13 residues. As for this clonotype: The antigen is not known.

Overall study results and limits: People with multiple sclerosis had a significantly lower normalized Chao1 diversity than controls did. There were roughly 5 TRBV segments more frequent in patients than controls, and TRBV5-6, TRBV5-1 and TRBV20-1 were among them.

The specimen sequenced was blood. The TCR was taken from a girl aged 5-17 years with multiple sclerosis. The J gene is TRBJ2-7, the V gene TRBV9; TRBD1 might be the D (6 bases). CDR3 residues: CASSRDNAYEQYF. DNA for the CDR3: TGTGCCAGCAGCCGGGACAACGCCTACGAGCAGTACTTC. The full variable domain, its missing parts supplied by reference TRBV9 and TRBJ2-7, is DSGVTQTPKHLITATGQRVTLRCSPRSGDLSVYWYQQSLDQGLQFLIQYYNGEERAKGNILERFSAQQFPDLHSELNLSSLELGDSALYFCASSRDNAYEQYFGPGTRLTVT.